The 27 T cell receptor beta chains reported below all come from one sample, sequenced in a study of blood T cell repertoires in COVID-19. Assay: immunoSEQ multiplex PCR; the TCRdb copy retains only in-frame clones and omits some. The repertoire holds roughly 140,000 clones, 70% to 85% seen once, with roughly 10% in the top ten. Sequencing was performed on peripheral blood. All receptors derive from a man aged 55 to 69 with active or convalescent COVID-19.

The rearrangement uses TRBV7-8 and TRBJ2-7; D unresolved. Germline CDR1 is SGHVS and CDR2 is FQNEAQ. Trimming cost V 3 bases and J 1 base, with 10 bases left between them. There are 14 residues in the CDR3. The CDR3 DNA is TGTGCCAGCAGCTTTTATCCCACATCCTACGAGCAGTACGTC. Its translation: CASSFYPTSYEQYV.

The chain couples TRBV19 to TRBJ1-5, with a possible D match to TRBD1 (6 bases). Germline V gene lookup returns CDR1 LNHDA and CDR2 SQIVND (reference sequence). Trimming cost V 3 bases and J 3 bases, with 18 bases left between them. This CDR3 contains 17 residues. The chain's CDR3 is CASSIRDGGRSNQPQHF. The DNA of the CDR3 is TGTGCCAGTAGTATTCGGGATGGGGGCCGTTCCAATCAGCCCCAGCATTTT.

This clone was observed a handful of times. The chain recombines TRBV9 with TRBJ1-1; D is unresolved. Trimming removed 0 bases at V and 1 base at J, with 13 bases between. From germline, CDR1 is SGDLS and CDR2 YYNGEE. The length of the CDR3 is 16 residues. This CDR3 is CASSVVPTVQNTEAFF. CDR3 sequence (DNA): TGTGCCAGCAGCGTAGTCCCCACAGTACAGAACACTGAAGCTTTCTTT.

This chain uses TRBV18 with TRBJ2-1; the D gene is possibly TRBD1 (6 bases). The germline gives CDR1 KGHSH, CDR2 LQKENI. The V and J ends lost 3 bases and 10 bases respectively, with 19 bases between them. This CDR3 is 15 amino acids long. The CDR3 spells CASSPRNPQGREQFF. The DNA of the CDR3 is TGTGCCAGCTCACCCCGGAATCCACAGGGACGGGAGCAGTTCTTC.

V usage is TRBV10-2 and J usage is TRBJ2-7, with 11 bases fitting TRBD1. V dropped 6 bases and J dropped 0; count of bases not matched to a gene: 4. CDR1 WSHSY and CDR2 SAAADI come from the germline V gene. The CDR3 contains 15 residues. The chain's CDR3 is CASRTGTGGSYEQYF. The CDR3 nucleotides are TGCGCCAGCAGGACCGGGACAGGGGGCTCCTACGAGCAGTACTTC.

The genes are TRBV5-1 and TRBJ2-5; 11 nucleotides match TRBD2. Germline V gene data show CDR1 as SGHRS and CDR2 as YFSETQ. This CDR3 has 15 amino acids. V shed 3 bases, J shed 4 bases, and the junction held 5 bases outside the gene matches. The CDR3: CASSSLAGGIETQYF. The CDR3 bases are TGCGCCAGCAGCTCTTTAGCGGGGGGGATAGAGACCCAGTACTTC.

The V call is TRBV28, the J call TRBJ2-7; 12 nucleotides line up with TRBD2. CDR1 and CDR2 from the germline V gene are MDHEN and SYDVKM. This CDR3 has 15 amino acids. J gave up 4 bases and V 6 bases, and 7 bases lay outside the gene matches. CDR3 nucleotides: TGTGCCAGCAGGACGCTAGCGGGGGGGACTTACGAGCAGTACTTC. Its protein is CASRTLAGGTYEQYF.

This clone was counted once. J is TRBJ1-2 and V is TRBV10-3; 10 bases are shared with TRBD1. The CDR3 runs 17 residues. Germline V gene data show CDR1 as ENHRY and CDR2 as SYGVKD. J lost 2 bases, V lost 5 bases, and 11 bases had no gene match. The CDR3 region is CAISKPGTGELNYGYTF. CDR3 DNA sequence: TGTGCCATCAGTAAACCCGGGACAGGGGAACTAAACTATGGCTACACCTTC.

The CDR3, as DNA: TGTGCCAGCAGTGGGACAGGGGGCACAGGAAACACCATATATTTT. This encodes CASSGTGGTGNTIYF. J is TRBJ1-3 and V is TRBV2; 11 nucleotides match TRBD1. The CDR3 is made up of 15 amino acids. Unmatched junction bases numbered 3, after V lost 4 bases and J lost 4 bases. CDR1 and CDR2 (germline): SNHLY, FYNNEI.

This chain joins TRBV6-2 or TRBV6-3 and TRBJ2-7, with D perhaps matching TRBD1 (5 bases). With 3 bases removed from V and 3 bases from J, the gap between germline ends came to 18 bases. CDR1 is MNHEY and CDR2 is SVGEGT in the germline V gene. The CDR3 length is 16 residues. The CDR3 DNA follows: TGTGCCAGCAGTTATGGAAGGACACCCGGCTACTACGAGCAGTACTTC. Protein sequence: CASSYGRTPGYYEQYF.

This clone has a single count. The chain has TRBV7-9 and TRBJ1-1, with 7 bases that match TRBD1. The junction had 12 bases not matched to a gene; V was cut back by 1 base and J by 4 bases. This CDR3 is 17 amino acids long. The germline V gene has CDR1 SEHNR and CDR2 FQNEAQ (reference sequence). The CDR3 DNA sequence: TGTGCCAGCAGCTTAGGAAGGGACAGCCGGGGTGGCACTGAAGCTTTCTTT. This encodes CASSLGRDSRGGTEAFF.

The chain combines TRBV3-1 (or the pseudogene TRBV3-2) with TRBJ1-6; D is unresolved. V lost 1 base and J lost 0, with 16 bases in between. Germline values: CDR1 LGHDT, CDR2 YNNKEL (reference sequence). The CDR3 runs 19 residues. CDR3 in amino acids: CASSQVWFGESSYNSPLHF. CDR3 DNA: TGTGCCAGCAGCCAAGTCTGGTTCGGGGAAAGCTCCTATAATTCACCCCTCCACTTT.

This rearrangement joins TRBV11-3 to TRBJ2-2, with 9 nucleotides matching TRBD1. CDR1 and CDR2 (germline): SGHNT, YENEEA. Trimming removed 4 bases from V and 6 bases from J; junction bases left unmatched: 6. This CDR3 has 15 amino acids. As DNA, the CDR3 is TGTGCCAGCAGCTCCGGGACAGGGTTTTCCGGGGAGCTGTTTTTT. It specifies CASSSGTGFSGELFF.

V gene TRBV3-1 (or the pseudogene TRBV3-2) combines with J gene TRBJ2-7; D perhaps matches TRBD2 (6 bases). Trimming left V 1 base short and J 2 bases short, with 15 bases between. The germline gives CDR1 LGHDT, CDR2 YNNKEL (reference sequence). The CDR3 covers 16 residues. The CDR3 DNA reads as TGTGCCAGCAGCCAAGGGAGCGGGCAGCTCCCCTACGAGCAGTACGTC. Protein sequence: CASSQGSGQLPYEQYV.

The chain couples TRBV7-9 to TRBJ1-4, with 10 bases aligning to TRBD1. This CDR3 contains 15 residues. Germline assignment: CDR1 SEHNR and CDR2 FQNEAQ (reference sequence). Unmatched junction bases numbered 7, after V lost 5 bases and J lost 7 bases. CDR3 nucleotides: TGTGCCAGCAGCCTGCTGACAGGGGGCTTTGAAAAACTGTTTTTT. It specifies CASSLLTGGFEKLFF.

CDR3 nucleotides: TGTGCCAGCAGTTACCTGACAGGGGAGAATTCACCCCTCCACTTT. Translation: CASSYLTGENSPLHF. This chain links TRBV6-5 with TRBJ1-6, with 8 bases matching TRBD1. Per germline, CDR1 MNHEY and CDR2 SVGAGI. Trimming cost V 2 bases and J 7 bases; bases outside gene matches: 4. This CDR3 comprises 15 residues.

The chain's CDR3 is CASSSRGNTIYF. Written as DNA, the CDR3 is TGTGCCAGCTCATCCCGGGGAAACACCATATATTTT. The chain employs TRBV18 and TRBJ1-3, with D hard to call. This CDR3 spans 12 amino acids. Trimming pared 5 bases from V and 4 bases from J, leaving 6 bases between. Germline values: CDR1 KGHSH, CDR2 LQKENI. Full variable domain (missing parts from reference TRBV18 and TRBJ1-3): NAGVMQNPRHLVRRRGQEARLRCSPMKGHSHVYWYRQLPEEGLKFMVYLQKENIIDESGMPKERFSAEFPKEGPSILRIQQVVRGDSAAYFCASSSRGNTIYFGEGSWLTVV.

J is TRBJ2-7 and V is TRBV11-3; D gene ambiguous. The CDR3 has 16 residues. V lost 5 bases, J lost 0 bases, and 17 bases lay in between. Germline loops: CDR1 SGHNT, CDR2 YENEEA. CDR3 in DNA: TGTGCCAGCAGCGCGGTCATGACGGAAAGCTCCTACGAGCAGTACTTC. Translation: CASSAVMTESSYEQYF. Complete variable domain (other parts from reference TRBV11-3 and TRBJ2-7): EAGVVQSPRYKIIEKKQPVAFWCNPISGHNTLYWYLQNLGQGPELLIRYENEEAVDDSQLPKDRFSAERLKGVDSTLKIQPAELGDSAVYLCASSAVMTESSYEQYFGPGTRLTVT.

This rearrangement joins TRBV11-2 to TRBJ2-3; 12 nucleotides agree with TRBD2. The trim removed 3 bases at V and 7 bases at J, leaving 8 bases unmatched. CDR3 length equals 16 residues. Germline CDR1 SGHAT, CDR2 FQNNGV. The CDR3 DNA follows: TGTGCCAGCAGCTTCTCCGGGACTAGCGGGCTAAATACGCAGTATTTT. Translated: CASSFSGTSGLNTQYF. Full variable domain (rest looked up from reference TRBV11-2 and TRBJ2-3): EAGVAQSPRYKIIEKRQSVAFWCNPISGHATLYWYQQILGQGPKLLIQFQNNGVVDDSQLPKDRFSAERLKGVDSTLKIQPAKLEDSAVYLCASSFSGTSGLNTQYFGPGTRLTVL.

A remark on this clone: Distinct nucleotide sequences in the sample also encode this CDR3. The chain joins TRBV6-6 to TRBJ2-2, with 9 bases matching TRBD1. Losses at the gene ends were 3 bases for V and 1 base for J; bases not matched to a gene: 3. This CDR3 is 16 amino acids long. Germline-derived CDR1 and CDR2 are MNHNY and SVGAGI (reference sequence). This CDR3 is CASSYTGGGNTGELFF. The CDR3 coding sequence is TGTGCCAGCAGTTATACAGGGGGCGGGAACACCGGGGAGCTGTTTTTT.

This rearrangement joins TRBV19 to TRBJ2-3; maybe TRBD1 (5 bases). This CDR3 is built from 13 residues. In germline, CDR1 is LNHDA, CDR2 SQIVND (reference sequence). Trimming took off 7 bases at V and 6 bases at J, with 14 bases between the two ends. The CDR3 coding sequence is TGTGCCAGTAAAACCAGGGTAGAGGATACGCAGTATTTT. The encoded protein is CASKTRVEDTQYF.

This chain links TRBV5-1 with TRBJ2-1, with 11 bases aligning to TRBD2. The germline gives CDR1 SGHRS, CDR2 YFSETQ. The ends lost 6 bases at V and 4 bases at J; junction bases unmatched: 3. There are 14 residues in the CDR3. The CDR3 spells CASTTSGSYNEQFF. The CDR3 DNA follows: TGCGCCAGCACAACTAGCGGGAGTTACAATGAGCAGTTCTTC.

The J gene is TRBJ2-1, the V gene TRBV20-1; the match to TRBD2 covers 9 bases. Germline CDR1 is DFQATT and CDR2 is SNEGSKA (reference sequence). V lost 3 bases to trimming and J lost 8 bases; unmatched junction nucleotides: 11. This CDR3 is 15 amino acids long. DNA of the CDR3: TGCAGTGCTAGTGGTGATCGCGGGAGGGCCCATGAGCAGTTCTTC. Amino acid sequence: CSASGDRGRAHEQFF.

In DNA form, the CDR3 reads TGTGCCAGCAGCCGCTCCTCCGGGGGGCTGAACGGGGAGCTGTTTTTT. This gives the protein CASSRSSGGLNGELFF. The V call is TRBV27, the J call TRBJ2-2; a weak D match, TRBD2 (7 bases). Germline CDR1 MNHEY, CDR2 SMNVEV (reference sequence). Between the trimmed V and J ends, which lost 6 bases and 7 bases, there was a span of 21 bases. CDR3 length equals 16 residues.

This rearrangement joins TRBV7-2 to TRBJ2-2; 14 bases are a match to TRBD2. V gave up 5 bases and J gave up 4 bases; unmatched junction bases: 12. Per the germline V gene, CDR1 is SGHTA and CDR2 is FQGNSA. The CDR3 is 19 amino acids. This chain's CDR3 is CASSQGGTSGGRVTGELFF. The CDR3 DNA reads as TGTGCCAGCAGCCAAGGTGGGACTAGCGGGGGACGGGTCACCGGGGAGCTGTTTTTT.

The V gene is TRBV6-5, the J gene TRBJ1-3; a possible D gene is TRBD1 (6 bases). Germline values: CDR1 MNHEY, CDR2 SVGAGI. The CDR3 extends over 13 amino acids. V lost 6 bases and J lost 7, with 13 bases in between. The CDR3 sequence: CASRAGAGNTIYF. The CDR3 nucleotides are TGTGCCAGCAGGGCGGGGGCCGGGAACACCATATATTTT.

The chain links TRBV4-1 to TRBJ2-1, with D possibly being TRBD1 (6 bases). CDR3 length: 11 residues. Germline-derived CDR1 and CDR2 are MGHRA and YSYEKL. V was pared by 4 bases and J by 11 bases, with 9 bases between. The CDR3: CASSPGQQQFF. For the CDR3, the DNA is TGCGCCAGCAGCCCCGGACAGCAGCAGTTCTTC.